The 24 T cell receptor beta chains given below trace back to one sample, sequenced in a study of blood T cell repertoires in COVID-19. Assay used: immunoSEQ multiplex PCR; TCRdb lists only in-frame clones, some missing. The sample includes roughly 90,000 clones, about 85% seen only once; the top ten take roughly an eighth. Sequenced input: peripheral blood. These receptors all stem from a human donor in a cohort sampled during active COVID-19.

This rearrangement joins TRBV7-2 to TRBJ1-1, with D unclear. V gave up 5 bases and J gave up 4 bases, with 8 bases separating them. This CDR3 has 12 residues. The germline V gene encodes CDR1 SGHTA and CDR2 FQGNSA. This chain's CDR3 is CASSRRGTEAFF. As DNA, the CDR3 is TGTGCCAGCAGCCGCAGAGGCACTGAAGCTTTCTTT.

This chain links TRBV4-3 with TRBJ2-3; TRBD2 matches at 7 bases. V trimming: 4 bases; J trimming: 2 bases; junction bases outside the gene matches: 3. CDR1 LGHNA and CDR2 YSLEER come from the germline V gene. The CDR3 runs 14 residues. DNA for the CDR3: TGCGCCAGCAGCCTTAGCGGGCCCACAGATACGCAGTATTTT. Translating gives CASSLSGPTDTQYF.

The chain recombines TRBV2 with TRBJ1-6; the D gene is possibly TRBD1 (6 bases). The CDR3 runs 15 residues. From germline, CDR1 is SNHLY and CDR2 FYNNEI. Trimming removed 2 bases at V and 7 bases at J, with 12 bases between. The CDR3 is CASSERGGENSPLHF. The CDR3 DNA reads as TGTGCCAGCAGTGAAAGGGGGGGGGAAAATTCACCCCTCCACTTT.

The rearrangement joins TRBV28 to TRBJ2-1; 11 nucleotides line up with TRBD2. In germline, CDR1 is MDHEN, CDR2 SYDVKM. There are 16 residues in the CDR3. V shed 5 bases and J 10 bases; nucleotides not matched to a gene: 13. In DNA, the CDR3 is TGTGCCAGCAGTGCCCCCGAGGGACTAGCGGTCCGGGAGCAGTTCTTC. Protein sequence: CASSAPEGLAVREQFF.

The chain joins TRBV30 to TRBJ2-1; TRBD2 agrees at 7 bases. Germline CDR1 and CDR2: GTSNPN and SVGIG (reference sequence). The junction had 1 base not matched to a gene; V was cut back by 0 bases and J by 2 bases. The CDR3 has 14 amino acids. Here the CDR3 DNA reads TGTGCCTGGAGTGTAGCGGGGACCTACAATGAGCAGTTCTTC. Translated: CAWSVAGTYNEQFF.

The gene calls are TRBV3-1 (or the pseudogene TRBV3-2) and TRBJ2-7; the match to TRBD1 covers 7 bases. The germline gives CDR1 LGHDT, CDR2 YNNKEL (reference sequence). CDR3 size: 14 residues. Trimming cost V 4 bases and J 0 bases; bases outside gene matches: 3. CDR3 in amino acids: CASSLGQFSYEQYF. DNA of the CDR3: TGTGCCAGCAGCCTGGGACAGTTCTCCTACGAGCAGTACTTC.

The chain couples TRBV3-1 (or the pseudogene TRBV3-2) to TRBJ2-1, with 10 bases lining up with TRBD2. The V and J ends lost 4 bases and 5 bases, in that order; junction bases with no gene match: 5. The CDR3 is 15 amino acids. Germline V lookup: CDR1 LGHDT, CDR2 YNNKEL (reference sequence). CDR3 in amino acids: CASSLAGGRDNEQFF. Here the CDR3 DNA reads TGTGCCAGCAGCCTAGCGGGGGGCAGGGACAATGAGCAGTTCTTC.

This chain connects TRBV6-2 or TRBV6-3 to TRBJ2-7; D perhaps matches TRBD1 (5 bases). V lost 0 bases and J 6 bases, leaving 9 bases between the germline ends. This CDR3 has 13 amino acids. Germline V gene lookup returns CDR1 MNHEY and CDR2 SVGEGT. The chain's CDR3 is CASSYSSRVEQYF. The CDR3 DNA reads as TGTGCCAGCAGTTACTCGAGCAGGGTCGAGCAGTACTTC.

The chain employs TRBV3-1 (or the pseudogene TRBV3-2) and TRBJ2-1; TRBD2 matches at 10 bases. Germline-derived CDR1 and CDR2 are LGHDT and YNNKEL (reference sequence). After removal of 3 bases from V and 6 bases from J, the junction contained 8 bases not matched to a gene. The CDR3 sequence is 16 residues long. Here the CDR3 DNA reads TGTGCCAGCAGCCACCCAAGGCTAGCGGGAGCCAATGAGCAGTTCTTC. This sequence encodes CASSHPRLAGANEQFF.

The chain links TRBV2 to TRBJ2-5; 11 bases are a match to TRBD2. The V gene end was trimmed by 6 bases and the J gene end by 5 bases; junction bases not matched to a gene: 8. CDR1 is SNHLY, CDR2 FYNNEI, per germline. The CDR3 loop spans 15 amino acids. This chain's CDR3 is CASRGTSGPEETQYF. As DNA, the CDR3 is TGTGCCAGCAGGGGGACTAGCGGCCCCGAGGAGACCCAGTACTTC.

The chain has TRBV5-1 and TRBJ2-3, with TRBD2 matching 8 bases. Germline trimming cut 2 bases from V and 6 bases from J; bases unmatched to any gene: 11. Looked up from germline, CDR1 is SGHRS and CDR2 is YFSETQ. The CDR3 has 16 residues. CDR3 bases: TGCGCCAGCAGCTTACCGATCGGGGGGGCCGGGGATACGCAGTATTTT. Translating gives CASSLPIGGAGDTQYF.

This clone showed up just a few times. The chain joins TRBV15 to TRBJ1-1, with 10 nucleotides matching TRBD1. Germline trimming cut 5 bases from V and 5 bases from J; bases unmatched to any gene: 8. This CDR3 is built from 15 residues. CDR1 and CDR2 (germline): LNHNV, YYDKDF (reference sequence). The DNA for the CDR3 is TGTGCCACCAGCTCCAGACAGGGGGCGCGAACTGAAGCTTTCTTT. It is translated as CATSSRQGARTEAFF.

This clone was recorded once. CDR3 in amino acids: CASSIQGRNTEAFF. The CDR3 DNA follows: TGTGCCAGCAGTATACAGGGGCGGAACACTGAAGCTTTCTTT. This chain links TRBV7-9 with TRBJ1-1; TRBD1 aligns across 7 bases. CDR1 is SEHNR and CDR2 is FQNEAQ in the germline V gene (reference sequence). The CDR3 runs to 14 residues. The V and J ends lost 6 bases and 1 base, in that order; junction bases with no gene match: 5.

CDR3 sequence (DNA): TGTGCCAGCAGTCCTGGGCCAGGGGGGTATAGCAATCAGCCCCAGCATTTT. This encodes CASSPGPGGYSNQPQHF. The chain recombines TRBV6-6 with TRBJ1-5, with 7 bases fitting TRBD1. Per germline, CDR1 MNHNY and CDR2 SVGAGI (reference sequence). The CDR3 is 17 amino acids. V trimming: 5 bases; J trimming: 0 bases; junction bases outside the gene matches: 10.

The count of this clone is one. V is TRBV3-1 (or the pseudogene TRBV3-2) and J is TRBJ1-1; TRBD1 aligns across 10 bases. V trimming: 5 bases; J trimming: 6 bases; junction bases outside the gene matches: 15. Per the germline V gene, CDR1 is LGHDT and CDR2 is YNNKEL (reference sequence). This CDR3 is 17 amino acids long. The CDR3 nucleotides are TGTGCCAGCAGCTCCCGGGACAGGGGTGTTGGAGCGGCTGAAGCTTTCTTT. It specifies CASSSRDRGVGAAEAFF.

V and J are TRBV6-5 and TRBJ1-1; the match to TRBD1 covers 7 bases. This CDR3 region has 13 residues. CDR1 is MNHEY, CDR2 SVGAGI, per germline. J was trimmed by 9 bases and V by 7 bases; bases with no gene match: 11. CDR3 loop: CASTQAKGQKAFF. For the CDR3, the DNA is TGTGCCAGCACCCAGGCGAAGGGACAGAAAGCTTTCTTT.

The chain employs TRBV19 and TRBJ1-6; no firm D call. CDR3 length equals 13 residues. V gave up 7 bases and J gave up 7 bases, with 11 bases separating them. Germline-derived CDR1 and CDR2 are LNHDA and SQIVND (reference sequence). The CDR3 DNA reads TGTGCCAGTACCAACCTCGAGAATTCACCCCTCCACTTT. Translating gives CASTNLENSPLHF.

The chain employs TRBV7-8 and TRBJ1-3; 7 bases are a match to TRBD1. Trimming cost V 2 bases and J 4 bases; bases outside gene matches: 8. This CDR3 contains 16 residues. In germline, CDR1 is SGHVS, CDR2 FQNEAQ. The CDR3 DNA sequence: TGTGCCAGCAGCTTACCCGACAGGGTATCCGGAAACACCATATATTTT. As protein: CASSLPDRVSGNTIYF.

The V gene is TRBV3-1 (or the pseudogene TRBV3-2), the J gene TRBJ2-1, with D maybe TRBD2 (6 bases). Trimming removed 4 bases from V and 4 bases from J, with 8 bases in between. This CDR3 region has 13 residues. Germline CDR1 LGHDT, CDR2 YNNKEL (reference sequence). The CDR3 coding sequence is TGTGCCAGCAGCCGGGACTCATACAATGAGCAGTTCTTC. This sequence encodes CASSRDSYNEQFF.

This clone was picked up one time. The chain combines TRBV24-1 with TRBJ2-3, with D unclear. V was trimmed by 4 bases and J by 5 bases, leaving 12 bases between them. Germline V lookup: CDR1 KGHDR, CDR2 SFDVKD. The CDR3 length is 14 residues. CDR3 coding DNA: TGTGCCACCAGTGACGCAAGACTTGTAGATACGCAGTATTTT. Amino acid sequence: CATSDARLVDTQYF.

This chain links TRBV9 with TRBJ2-7, with D perhaps matching TRBD2 (6 bases). Trimming stripped 4 bases from V and 3 bases from J, with 17 bases between. Germline V CDR1 and CDR2: SGDLS, YYNGEE. This CDR3 is 15 amino acids long. CDR3 sequence (DNA): TGTGCCAGCAGCCCAACGAGTGGGGGGATCTACGAGCAGTACTTC. Translating gives CASSPTSGGIYEQYF.

This sequence joins TRBV7-2 and TRBJ2-3; 7 positions agree with TRBD2. Germline CDR1 reads SGHTA; CDR2 reads FQGNSA. This CDR3 is 15 amino acids long. Losses at the gene ends were 1 base for V and 7 bases for J; bases not matched to a gene: 8. CDR3 loop: CASSLDGGFRNTQYF. The CDR3 DNA sequence: TGTGCCAGCAGCTTAGACGGGGGGTTTAGGAATACGCAGTATTTT.

By share, this clone counts as medium-sized. This same CDR3 is encoded by further DNA sequences in the sample. The gene calls are TRBV6-2 or TRBV6-3 and TRBJ1-1, with D unresolved. Trimming cost V 5 bases and J 8 bases, with 9 bases left between them. The CDR3 has 11 residues. CDR1 is MNHEY and CDR2 is SVGEGT in the germline V gene. The CDR3 region is CASSPGLEAFF. CDR3 DNA sequence: TGTGCCAGCAGTCCGGGTCTGGAAGCTTTCTTT.

Here the CDR3 DNA reads TGCAGCACAGGGGGGCAAAAACTGTTTTTT. This gives the protein CSTGGQKLFF. The rearrangement uses TRBV20-1 and TRBJ1-4, with 8 bases that match TRBD1. CDR3 length: 10 residues. Germline V gene lookup returns CDR1 DFQATT and CDR2 SNEGSKA (reference sequence).